Listed here are 25 T cell receptor beta chains from one sample, sequenced in a study of blood T cell repertoires in COVID-19. Sequencing was performed with immunoSEQ multiplex PCR; in TCRdb, only in-frame clones are kept and a portion is missing. The profile covers about 230,000 clones, with less than 90% appearing a single time and about a sixth taken by the ten largest. Sequenced material: peripheral blood. These receptors originate from a woman older than 75 with active or convalescent COVID-19.

The V call is TRBV7-9, the J call TRBJ2-3, with a possible D match to TRBD2 (6 bases). The CDR3 contains 17 residues. In germline, CDR1 is SEHNR, CDR2 FQNEAQ (reference sequence). V was clipped by 5 bases and J by 4 bases, with 22 bases between them. CDR3 residues: CASSLPRWRGGADTQYF. The CDR3 nucleotides read TGTGCCAGCAGCCTGCCGCGATGGCGGGGTGGCGCAGATACGCAGTATTTT.

The chain uses TRBV7-2 and TRBJ1-1, with 8 bases that match TRBD1. V lost 10 bases, J lost 2 bases, and 12 bases stayed unmatched. Germline V gives CDR1 SGHTA, CDR2 FQGNSA. The CDR3 is 15 residues long. The CDR3: CATTPAGGYNTEAFF. CDR3 sequence (DNA): TGTGCCACCACCCCGGCAGGGGGCTACAACACTGAAGCTTTCTTT.

Here the CDR3 DNA reads TGTGCCAGCTCACCATCAGGTCAGGATACTGAAGCTTTCTTT. This translates into CASSPSGQDTEAFF. The chain has TRBV18 and TRBJ1-1, with unresolved D. This CDR3 is 14 amino acids long. V was pared by 2 bases and J by 5 bases, with 12 bases between. Germline lookup yields CDR1 KGHSH and CDR2 LQKENI.

The V gene is TRBV30, the J gene TRBJ2-1, with D perhaps TRBD2 (5 bases). The CDR3 covers 14 residues. Germline values: CDR1 GTSNPN, CDR2 SVGIG (reference sequence). Trimming removed 2 bases at V and 3 bases at J, with 11 bases between. CDR3 in amino acids: CAWSWGADYNEQFF. CDR3 coding DNA: TGTGCCTGGAGTTGGGGAGCTGACTACAATGAGCAGTTCTTC.

The chain carries TRBV28 and TRBJ2-2; 7 bases line up with TRBD2. This CDR3 has 16 amino acids. After removal of 6 bases from V and 2 bases from J, the junction contained 9 bases not matched to a gene. Germline CDR1 reads MDHEN; CDR2 reads SYDVKM. CDR3 nucleotides: TGTGCCAGCAGATTCGTCGGGGGGACCAACACCGGGGAGCTGTTTTTT. Translating it yields CASRFVGGTNTGELFF. The variable domain in full, completed from reference TRBV28 and TRBJ2-2, reads DVKVTQSSRYLVKRTGEKVFLECVQDMDHENMFWYRQDPGLGLRLIYFSYDVKMKEKGDIPEGYSVSREKKERFSLILESASTNQTSMYLCASRFVGGTNTGELFFGEGSRLTVL.

This chain connects TRBV7-2 to TRBJ2-7, with D unresolved. CDR3 length equals 16 residues. Between the trimmed V and J ends, which lost 5 bases and 0 bases, there was a span of 17 bases. Per the germline V gene, CDR1 is SGHTA and CDR2 is FQGNSA. DNA for the CDR3: TGTGCCAGCAGCCCCCTGTCCCGGGTGGGCTCCTACGAGCAGTACTTC. This codes for CASSPLSRVGSYEQYF.

The gene calls are TRBV5-4 and TRBJ2-3; TRBD2 matches 7 bases. The ends lost 2 bases at V and 3 bases at J; junction bases unmatched: 0. Germline-derived CDR1 and CDR2 are SGHNT and YYREEE (reference sequence). This CDR3 is 13 amino acids long. Written as DNA, the CDR3 is TGTGCCAGCAGCTTCGGGGGGACAGATACGCAGTATTTT. Protein product: CASSFGGTDTQYF.

Comment on this clone: The identical CDR3 is also encoded by other nucleotide sequences in the sample. The V gene is TRBV5-1, the J gene TRBJ2-1; D might be TRBD2 (5 bases). V shed 0 bases and J shed 0 bases, with 10 bases lying between them. Germline V gene lookup returns CDR1 SGHRS and CDR2 YFSETQ. This CDR3 is built from 16 residues. The CDR3 sequence: CASSLGGLSSYNEQFF. CDR3 in DNA: TGCGCCAGCAGCTTGGGCGGGCTAAGCTCCTACAATGAGCAGTTCTTC. The variable domain in full, with the rest retrieved from reference TRBV5-1 and TRBJ2-1, is KAGVTQTPRYLIKTRGQQVTLSCSPISGHRSVSWYQQTPGQGLQFLFEYFSETQRNKGNFPGRFSGRQFSNSRSEMNVSTLELGDSALYLCASSLGGLSSYNEQFFGPGTRLTVL.

On this clone itself: In the same sample, other DNA sequences code for this CDR3. The CDR3 nucleotides are TGCGCCAGCAGCTTACAAGAGAACACTGAAGCTTTCTTT. Translating gives CASSLQENTEAFF. The V gene is TRBV5-1, the J gene TRBJ1-1; D not certain. V lost 2 bases, J lost 1 base, and 6 bases lay in between. Germline loops: CDR1 SGHRS, CDR2 YFSETQ. The CDR3 loop spans 13 amino acids.

This clone came up a few times. The CDR3 nucleotides read TGTGCCAGCAACCGGGACAGGACCTACGAGCAGTACTTC. This sequence encodes CASNRDRTYEQYF. The chain combines TRBV5-4 with TRBJ2-7; 8 positions match TRBD1. The CDR3 is made up of 13 amino acids. The V gene's germline CDR1 is SGHNT and CDR2 YYREEE (reference sequence). The junction had 4 bases not matched to a gene; V was cut back by 6 bases and J by 2 bases.

This chain joins TRBV29-1 and TRBJ2-7, with D perhaps TRBD1 (6 bases). Between the trimmed V and J ends, which lost 4 bases and 0 bases, there was a span of 13 bases. Germline CDR1 is SQVTM and CDR2 is ANQGSEA. This CDR3 comprises 14 residues. DNA of the CDR3: TGCAGCGTTGGGGGACACCAAAGCTCCTACGAGCAGTACTTC. Its protein product is CSVGGHQSSYEQYF.

V usage is TRBV29-1 and J usage is TRBJ1-2; D perhaps matches TRBD1 (5 bases). CDR1 and CDR2 (germline): SQVTM, ANQGSEA. Trimming took 4 bases from V and 3 from J, leaving 9 bases between them. The CDR3 extends over 12 amino acids. The CDR3 nucleotides read TGCAGCGTTGGGGGCCAGTACTATGGCTACACCTTC. Protein sequence: CSVGGQYYGYTF.

This chain connects TRBV6-5 to TRBJ1-2, with TRBD1 matching over 9 bases. The CDR3 contains 15 residues. Germline assignment: CDR1 MNHEY and CDR2 SVGAGI. The J segment lost 7 bases and the V segment lost 0 bases, leaving 6 bases of the junction unmatched. DNA of the CDR3: TGTGCCAGCAGTTACTCCCGGACAGGGGCGTCTGGCTACACCTTC. As protein: CASSYSRTGASGYTF.

This chain links TRBV27 with TRBJ2-5, with 8 bases that match TRBD1. Germline values: CDR1 MNHEY, CDR2 SMNVEV (reference sequence). The CDR3 sequence is 13 residues long. The junction had 4 bases not matched to a gene; V was cut back by 5 bases and J by 5 bases. CDR3 sequence: CASSDRGRETQYF. In nucleotides, the CDR3 is TGTGCCAGCAGTGACAGGGGCAGGGAGACCCAGTACTTC.

The chain is built from TRBV7-2 and TRBJ1-6; D is possibly TRBD1 (5 bases). V was shortened by 5 bases and J by 5 bases, with 16 bases between the two germline ends. The CDR3 is 16 amino acids. From germline, CDR1 is SGHTA and CDR2 FQGNSA. CDR3 region: CASSPRLGGNNSPLHF. The CDR3 nucleotides are TGTGCCAGCAGCCCCCGTTTGGGGGGGAATAATTCACCCCTCCACTTT.

This clone occurred once. The chain joins TRBV25-1 to TRBJ2-5, with TRBD2 identical over 9 bases. The CDR3 length is 17 residues. The V gene end was trimmed by 5 bases and the J gene end by 5 bases; junction bases not matched to a gene: 15. The germline CDR1 and CDR2 sequences are MGHDK and SYGVNS. Here the CDR3 DNA reads TGTGCCAGCAGTCCTGGCGGGAGGGGGAGCCTTACGGAGACCCAGTACTTC. It codes for CASSPGGRGSLTETQYF.

This chain links TRBV7-9 with TRBJ2-3; the match to TRBD2 covers 12 bases. CDR3 size: 15 residues. Trimming at V came to 5 bases and at J to 0 bases, leaving 0 bases not matched to a gene. Germline assignment: CDR1 SEHNR and CDR2 FQNEAQ (reference sequence). The CDR3 here is CASSGTSGSTDTQYF. As DNA, the CDR3 is TGTGCCAGCAGCGGGACTAGCGGGAGCACAGATACGCAGTATTTT.

This chain connects TRBV5-1 to TRBJ1-6; TRBD1 aligns across 7 bases. Germline values: CDR1 SGHRS, CDR2 YFSETQ. The CDR3 totals 15 residues. V lost 4 bases to trimming and J lost 10 bases; unmatched junction nucleotides: 11. DNA of the CDR3: TGCGCCAGCAGCCCAAGACAGGGAGGTGACTCACCCCTCCACTTT. Protein sequence: CASSPRQGGDSPLHF.

The chain links TRBV11-3 to TRBJ2-1; D perhaps matches TRBD1 (7 bases). Trimming pared 5 bases from V and 0 bases from J, leaving 14 bases between. In germline, CDR1 is SGHNT, CDR2 YENEEA. This CDR3 has 16 amino acids. The CDR3 sequence: CASSPGGHTSYNEQFF. The CDR3 nucleotides are TGTGCCAGCAGCCCAGGGGGGCATACCTCCTACAATGAGCAGTTCTTC. The full variable domain, rest sourced from reference TRBV11-3 and TRBJ2-1, is EAGVVQSPRYKIIEKKQPVAFWCNPISGHNTLYWYLQNLGQGPELLIRYENEEAVDDSQLPKDRFSAERLKGVDSTLKIQPAELGDSAVYLCASSPGGHTSYNEQFFGPGTRLTVL.

The chain links TRBV7-2 to TRBJ2-2; D perhaps matches TRBD1 (6 bases). Trimming took off 1 base at V and 5 bases at J, with 14 bases between the two ends. CDR3 size: 16 residues. Germline V gene data show CDR1 as SGHTA and CDR2 as FQGNSA. CDR3 residues: CASSLVPTTGTGELFF. CDR3 DNA sequence: TGTGCCAGCAGCTTAGTTCCGACAACAGGGACCGGGGAGCTGTTTTTT. Complete variable domain (other parts from reference TRBV7-2 and TRBJ2-2): GAGVSQSPSNKVTEKGKDVELRCDPISGHTALYWYRQSLGQGLEFLIYFQGNSAPDKSGLPSDRFSAERTGGSVSTLTIQRTQQEDSAVYLCASSLVPTTGTGELFFGEGSRLTVL.

This clone was picked up a small number of times. The chain links TRBV27 to TRBJ1-5, with a weak D call TRBD1 (5 bases). Germline V CDR1 and CDR2: MNHEY, SMNVEV (reference sequence). The V and J ends lost 4 bases and 6 bases respectively, with 7 bases between them. The CDR3 consists of 12 residues. The CDR3 nucleotides read TGTGCCAGCAGTTCTGGGGCTCAGCCCCAGCATTTT. It translates to CASSSGAQPQHF.

A remark on this clone: Other DNA sequences of this sample code for an identical CDR3. The chain employs TRBV15 and TRBJ2-7, with TRBD1 matching 8 bases. Germline V gene data show CDR1 as LNHNV and CDR2 as YYDKDF (reference sequence). The CDR3 has 14 residues. With 5 bases clipped from V and 2 bases from J, the junction kept 5 bases outside the gene matches. The CDR3 protein is CATSRAGGPYEQYF. For the CDR3, the DNA is TGTGCCACCAGCCGCGCAGGGGGCCCCTACGAGCAGTACTTC.

J is TRBJ1-1 and V is TRBV19; TRBD1 agrees at 10 bases. V shed 3 bases and J 3 bases; nucleotides not matched to a gene: 4. Germline V gives CDR1 LNHDA, CDR2 SQIVND (reference sequence). The CDR3 runs to 15 residues. The CDR3 coding sequence is TGTGCCAGTAGTATCCCCGGACAGGGGGACACTGAAGCTTTCTTT. Protein: CASSIPGQGDTEAFF.

A note on this clone: Other DNA sequences within the sample encode an identical CDR3. The V and J genes are TRBV7-8 and TRBJ2-2, with 10 nucleotides matching TRBD1. The CDR3 runs 17 residues. CDR1 and CDR2 from the germline V gene are SGHVS and FQNEAQ. The ends lost 2 bases at V and 1 base at J; junction bases unmatched: 4. The CDR3 DNA follows: TGTGCCAGCAGCTTACGGGACAGGGGCTTGAACACCGGGGAGCTGTTTTTT. It codes for CASSLRDRGLNTGELFF.

The V gene is TRBV19, the J gene TRBJ2-7; TRBD1 matches 10 bases. The V gene end was trimmed by 1 base and the J gene end by 3 bases; junction bases not matched to a gene: 6. The germline V gene encodes CDR1 LNHDA and CDR2 SQIVND (reference sequence). The CDR3 consists of 16 residues. The CDR3 is CASSIGGTGAIYEQYF. CDR3 coding DNA: TGTGCCAGTAGTATAGGCGGGACAGGGGCTATCTACGAGCAGTACTTC.